A single sample is the source of the 27 T cell receptor beta chains below, sequenced in a study of T cells in Graves' hyperthyroidism and ophthalmopathy. What was amplified from RNA transcripts were TCR beta CDR3 regions. A first-round RT-PCR of the TCR CDR3 used the HTBI primer set. From the multiplex PCR reads, TCRdb called clonotypes with MiXCR, one entry per CDR3 protein. The repertoire consists of more than 350,000 distinct CDR3 sequences, with approximately 16% occurring once and the leading ten covering about 21%. Sequenced input: blood. These receptors were collected from a woman in her fifties or sixties with Graves' ophthalmopathy.

This clonotype came up many times. V usage is TRBV28 and J usage is TRBJ2-5, with D hard to call. CDR3 length equals 17 residues. V was pared by 0 bases and J by 1 base, with 15 bases between. Germline assignment: CDR1 MDHEN and CDR2 SYDVKM. CDR3 sequence (DNA): TGTGCCAGCAGTTTATGGATGATGGGGTCCGCCCAAGAGACCCAGTACTTC. Its translation: CASSLWMMGSAQETQYF.

On this clonotype: A much bigger clone sits one base away, suggesting this may be a read error. The chain recombines TRBV6-2 or TRBV6-3 with TRBJ1-1, with D tentatively TRBD1 (5 bases). This CDR3 comprises 13 residues. Germline V lookup: CDR1 MNHEY, CDR2 SVGEGT. V was clipped by 5 bases and J by 9 bases, with 16 bases between them. The CDR3 DNA reads as TGTGCCAGCAGTGAAGGGACTTCACCCCAAGCTTTCTTT. Its protein is CASSEGTSPQAFF.

Many counts were recorded for this clonotype. The rearrangement links TRBV6-1 to TRBJ1-1, with 8 bases identical to TRBD1. Germline CDR1 is MNHNS and CDR2 is SASEGT. The CDR3 extends over 16 amino acids. Trimming took 5 bases from V and 0 from J; bases not matched to a gene: 8. CDR3 nucleotides: TGTGCCAGCAGTACTTTTGGACAGGGAATGAACACTGAAGCTTTCTTT. Residues: CASSTFGQGMNTEAFF.

The gene calls are TRBV12-3 or TRBV12-4 and TRBJ1-1; D remains ambiguous. V was pared by 3 bases and J by 3 bases, with 20 bases between. The CDR3 is made up of 17 amino acids. CDR3 bases: TGTGCCAGCAGTTTTCACAGAAGGGCAAGCAAAGACACTGAAGCTTTCTTT. This translates into CASSFHRRASKDTEAFF.

This clonotype was found many times. The gene calls are TRBV11-2 and TRBJ2-1; tentative D call: TRBD1 (6 bases). This CDR3 region has 15 residues. Trimming cost V 5 bases and J 0 bases, with 11 bases left between them. CDR1 is SGHAT and CDR2 is FQNNGV in the germline V gene. CDR3 nucleotide sequence: TGTGCCAGCAGCCCAGGGGTTAGCTCCTACAATGAGCAGTTCTTC. The encoded protein is CASSPGVSSYNEQFF.

This clonotype was detected ten times or more. The chain uses TRBV3-1 and TRBJ1-3; D unresolved. The CDR3 contains 14 residues. Trimming cost V 2 bases and J 3 bases, with 8 bases left between them. Germline lookup yields CDR1 LGHDT and CDR2 YNNKEL (reference sequence). The DNA for the CDR3 is TGTGCCAGCAGCCAAAGCATGGTTGGAAACACCATATATTTT. Its translation: CASSQSMVGNTIYF.

The sample holds a few counts of this clonotype. CDR3 amino acids: CATASGRGETGELFF. CDR3 in DNA: TGTGCCACTGCTAGCGGGAGAGGGGAAACCGGGGAGCTGTTTTTT. This rearrangement joins TRBV10-3 to TRBJ2-2; TRBD2 agrees at 10 bases. Germline V gives CDR1 ENHRY, CDR2 SYGVKD. This CDR3 is built from 15 residues. V shed 10 bases, J shed 5 bases, and the junction held 10 bases outside the gene matches.

This clonotype was recorded many times. This chain links TRBV28 with TRBJ2-1; tentatively, D is TRBD2 (6 bases). Trimming stripped 5 bases from V and 6 bases from J, with 20 bases between. The CDR3 has 16 residues. CDR1 and CDR2 from the germline V gene are MDHEN and SYDVKM. CDR3 coding DNA: TGTGCCAGCAGTCCAAATACTAGCCCCTCCGTCAATGAGCAGTTCTTC. Translation gives CASSPNTSPSVNEQFF.

In its sample, this clonotype was seen many times. The rearrangement links TRBV3-1 to TRBJ1-1; 8 nucleotides agree with TRBD1. This CDR3 contains 15 residues. V shed 3 bases, J shed 6 bases, and the junction held 9 bases outside the gene matches. In germline, CDR1 is LGHDT, CDR2 YNNKEL (reference sequence). CDR3 DNA sequence: TGTGCCAGCAGCCATCGGACAGGGAGGTTCGCTGAAGCTTTCTTT. It translates to CASSHRTGRFAEAFF. Looking up the rest from reference TRBV3-1 and TRBJ1-1 gives the full variable domain: DTAVSQTPKYLVTQMGNDKSIKCEQNLGHDTMYWYKQDSKKFLKIMFSYNNKELIINETVPNRFSPKSPDKAHLNLHINSLELGDSAVYFCASSHRTGRFAEAFFGQGTRLTVV.

This clonotype came up many times. This chain joins TRBV30 and TRBJ2-2, with TRBD2 identical over 11 bases. This CDR3 has 15 amino acids. Looked up from germline, CDR1 is GTSNPN and CDR2 is SVGIG (reference sequence). Germline trimming cut 4 bases from V and 8 bases from J; bases unmatched to any gene: 9. The CDR3 loop reads CAWTLGLAGPGELFF. DNA of the CDR3: TGTGCCTGGACCCTCGGACTAGCGGGTCCGGGGGAGCTGTTTTTT.

This clonotype was seen repeatedly, ten times or more. It is unclear where the CDR3 begins or ends on the DNA, so no DNA is shown, and the CDR3 is as TCRdb lists it. The chain's CDR3 is CASSSSTSVLYEQYF. This chain uses TRBV27 with TRBJ2-7; the table's D call TRBD2 went unverified against the DNA. Germline assignment: CDR1 MNHEY and CDR2 SMNVEV (reference sequence). The CDR3 has 15 residues if both end residues are counted.

The chain has TRBV27 and TRBJ2-7, with 13 positions matching TRBD2. Per germline, CDR1 MNHEY and CDR2 SMNVEV (reference sequence). V lost 5 bases, J lost 3 bases, and 7 bases stayed unmatched. CDR3 length: 16 amino acids. The CDR3 DNA reads TGTGCCAGCAGTCCACCGGGACTAGCGGGAAACTACGAGCAGTACTTC. Translated: CASSPPGLAGNYEQYF.

This clonotype was recorded many times. The chain is built from TRBV3-1 and TRBJ2-3; 11 positions match TRBD2. Unmatched junction bases numbered 8, after V lost 4 bases and J lost 5 bases. The CDR3 covers 16 residues. Germline V gene data show CDR1 as LGHDT and CDR2 as YNNKEL (reference sequence). The CDR3, as DNA: TGTGCCAGCAGCCCCCTAATAGCGGGAGGGCAAGATACGCAGTATTTT. Its translation is CASSPLIAGGQDTQYF.

As regards this clonotype: A much larger clone is a single base away; this may be a read error. The CDR3 sequence: CASSPRDLLTEQYF. CDR3 DNA sequence: TGTGCCAGCAGTCCCCGGGACCTCCTAACCGAGCAGTACTTC. The chain carries TRBV12-3 or TRBV12-4 and TRBJ2-7; D is possibly TRBD1 or TRBD2 (5 bases each). The V end was cut by 5 bases, the J end by 6 bases, with 17 bases between. CDR3 length equals 14 residues.

This clonotype was recorded at least ten times. The rearrangement links TRBV5-1 to TRBJ2-7, with D possibly being TRBD1 or TRBD2 (5 bases each). V was cut by 5 bases and J by 2 bases, with 11 bases left in between. In germline, CDR1 is SGHRS, CDR2 YFSETQ. The CDR3 extends over 13 amino acids. CDR3 sequence: CASSRDDTYEQYF. CDR3 sequence (DNA): TGCGCCAGCAGTCGGGACGACACCTACGAGCAGTACTTC.

Remarks on this clonotype: Being one base from a much bigger clone, this may be a read error. The V gene is TRBV7-2, the J gene TRBJ1-2; 8 nucleotides align to TRBD1. This CDR3 has 15 amino acids. The junction had 5 bases not matched to a gene; V was cut back by 1 base and J by 4 bases. The germline CDR1 and CDR2 sequences are SGHTA and FQGNSA. The CDR3 loop is CASSLGTGLGYGYTF. CDR3 bases: TGTGCCAGCAGCTTAGGGACAGGGCTCGGCTATGGCTACACCTTC.

This clonotype was seen many times. The genes are TRBV28 and TRBJ1-5, with a weak D call TRBD1 (5 bases). V was cut by 3 bases and J by 9 bases, with 18 bases left in between. This CDR3 has 15 amino acids. From germline, CDR1 is MDHEN and CDR2 SYDVKM. CDR3 in DNA: TGTGCCAGCAGTTTGGATGGGGGTCCCGCACGGCCCCAGCATTTT. This encodes CASSLDGGPARPQHF.

This clonotype was counted many times. The V call is TRBV6-1, the J call TRBJ2-5, with 7 bases matching TRBD1. Germline V gives CDR1 MNHNS, CDR2 SASEGT. The ends lost 6 bases at V and 4 bases at J; junction bases unmatched: 8. The CDR3 contains 14 residues. CDR3 residues: CASSSVQGTETQYF. CDR3 nucleotide sequence: TGTGCCAGCAGCTCAGTACAGGGGACAGAGACCCAGTACTTC.

This clonotype was counted ten times or more. This sequence may be a read error, since a much larger clone differs from it by one base. The chain recombines TRBV20-1 with TRBJ2-1; D assignment may be TRBD1 or TRBD2 (5 bases each). Trimming took off 3 bases at V and 0 bases at J, with 6 bases between the two ends. Germline values: CDR1 DFQATT, CDR2 SNEGSKA (reference sequence). This CDR3 has 13 amino acids. The CDR3 protein is CSASGTSYNEQFF. The DNA of the CDR3 is TGCAGTGCTAGCGGGACCTCCTACAATGAGCAGTTCTTC.

This clonotype was seen at least ten times. The V and J genes are TRBV7-2 and TRBJ1-1; no firm D call. CDR1 is SGHTA and CDR2 is FQGNSA in the germline V gene. V lost 1 base to trimming and J lost 7 bases, with 13 bases between them. CDR3 size: 14 residues. The CDR3 loop reads CASSLGGSQIEAFF. CDR3 DNA: TGTGCCAGCAGCTTAGGAGGGTCTCAGATTGAAGCTTTCTTT.

This clonotype was recorded many times. The chain carries TRBV28 and TRBJ2-7; TRBD2 matches 8 bases. The CDR3 covers 14 residues. V shed 5 bases and J 2 bases; nucleotides not matched to a gene: 5. Germline CDR1 and CDR2: MDHEN and SYDVKM. The CDR3 nucleotides read TGTGCCAGCAGTCCTTCGGGGGGGCCCTACGAGCAGTACTTC. It specifies CASSPSGGPYEQYF. Together with reference TRBV28 and TRBJ2-7, the CDR3 gives the full variable domain: DVKVTQSSRYLVKRTGEKVFLECVQDMDHENMFWYRQDPGLGLRLIYFSYDVKMKEKGDIPEGYSVSREKKERFSLILESASTNQTSMYLCASSPSGGPYEQYFGPGTRLTVT.

This rearrangement joins TRBV12-5 to TRBJ1-4; D is unclear. The length of the CDR3 is 15 residues. Trimming pared 7 bases from V and 8 bases from J, leaving 20 bases between. Per germline, CDR1 LGHNT and CDR2 FRNRAP. The CDR3 region has the DNA TGTGCTAGTGCCACCCTCAACCGCCTGGGGGAAAAACTGTTTTTT. Translated, it gives CASATLNRLGEKLFF. Full variable domain (missing parts from reference TRBV12-5 and TRBJ1-4): DARVTQTPRHKVTEMGQEVTMRCQPILGHNTVFWYRQTMMQGLELLAYFRNRAPLDDSGMPKDRFSAEMPDATLATLKIQPSEPRDSAVYFCASATLNRLGEKLFFGSGTQLSVL.

This clonotype occurred a few times. CDR3 sequence: CASSPPRTRSVNEQFF. CDR3 coding DNA: TGTGCCAGTAGTCCCCCCCGGACTAGGTCTGTCAATGAGCAGTTCTTC. V gene TRBV19 combines with J gene TRBJ2-1; 7 nucleotides agree with TRBD2. Germline lookup yields CDR1 LNHDA and CDR2 SQIVND (reference sequence). CDR3 length: 16 amino acids. V was pared by 5 bases and J by 6 bases, with 13 bases of the junction left unmatched.

This clonotype was counted many times. The V and J genes are TRBV18 and TRBJ1-6; weak D call: TRBD1 (5 bases). The CDR3 runs 13 residues. In germline, CDR1 is KGHSH, CDR2 LQKENI. Trimming left V 3 bases short and J 10 bases short, with 10 bases between. As DNA, the CDR3 is TGTGCCAGCTCACCGAGCTGGGACTCACCCCTCCACTTT. As protein: CASSPSWDSPLHF.

This clonotype was picked up a small number of times. This chain connects TRBV6-1 to TRBJ2-3; D remains ambiguous. The germline gives CDR1 MNHNS, CDR2 SASEGT. Trimming took off 9 bases at V and 0 bases at J, with 13 bases between the two ends. CDR3 length: 14 residues. DNA for the CDR3: TGTGCCAGTTCCCTTAGCCTTAGCACAGATACGCAGTATTTT. Residues: CASSLSLSTDTQYF.

This clonotype was observed a handful of times. This chain links TRBV5-4 with TRBJ2-1; 9 bases map to TRBD1. Germline V gene data show CDR1 as SGHNT and CDR2 as YYREEE (reference sequence). The CDR3 runs to 16 residues. J gave up 5 bases and V 2 bases, and 8 bases lay outside the gene matches. CDR3 amino acids: CASSFSPGQGNNEQFF. The CDR3 DNA sequence: TGTGCCAGCAGCTTTAGTCCGGGACAGGGAAACAATGAGCAGTTCTTC. The variable domain in full, with the rest retrieved from reference TRBV5-4 and TRBJ2-1, is ETGVTQSPTHLIKTRGQQVTLRCSSQSGHNTVSWYQQALGQGPQFIFQYYREEENGRGNFPPRFSGLQFPNYSSELNVNALELDDSALYLCASSFSPGQGNNEQFFGPGTRLTVL.

This clonotype was seen only a few times. The rearrangement joins TRBV7-9 to TRBJ2-1; 7 bases agree with TRBD2. The germline CDR1 and CDR2 sequences are SEHNR and FQNEAQ (reference sequence). The CDR3 totals 14 residues. V gave up 4 bases and J gave up 4 bases; unmatched junction bases: 4. The CDR3 DNA is TGTGCCAGCAGCTCGGGACTACGATACAATGAGCAGTTCTTC. Amino acid sequence: CASSSGLRYNEQFF.